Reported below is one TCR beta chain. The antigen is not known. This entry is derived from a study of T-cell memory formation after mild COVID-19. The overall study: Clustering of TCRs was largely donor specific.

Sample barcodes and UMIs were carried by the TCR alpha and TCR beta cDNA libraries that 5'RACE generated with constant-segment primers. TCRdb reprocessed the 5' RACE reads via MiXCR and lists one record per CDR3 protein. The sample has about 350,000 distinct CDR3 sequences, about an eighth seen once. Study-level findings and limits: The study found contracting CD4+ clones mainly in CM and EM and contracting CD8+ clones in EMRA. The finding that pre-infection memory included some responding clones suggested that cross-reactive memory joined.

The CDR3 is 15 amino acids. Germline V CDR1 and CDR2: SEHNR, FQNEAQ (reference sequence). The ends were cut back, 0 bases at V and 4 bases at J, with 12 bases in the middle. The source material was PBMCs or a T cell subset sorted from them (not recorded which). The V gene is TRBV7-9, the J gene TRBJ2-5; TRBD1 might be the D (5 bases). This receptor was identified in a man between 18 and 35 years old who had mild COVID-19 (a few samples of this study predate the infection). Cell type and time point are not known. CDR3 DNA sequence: TGTGCCAGCAGCTTAGCATATGACAGCAGAGAGACCCAGTACTTC. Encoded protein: CASSLAYDSRETQYF.